The 29 T cell receptor beta chains reported below all come from one sample, sequenced in a study of early T cells in non-severe SARS-CoV-2 infection. TCRdb redid the calling of the 5' RACE reads with MiXCR, one entry per CDR3 protein. The sample has approximately 70,000 distinct CDR3 sequences; about an eighth are singletons. Sequences were derived from whole blood, sampled at baseline. These receptors were collected from an adult who was a healthcare worker with PCR-confirmed SARS-CoV-2 infection or an uninfected control (not recorded which).

This clonotype was found many times. The chain is built from TRBV9 and TRBJ2-7; the D is unclear. CDR3 length: 15 residues. V lost 3 bases and J 3 bases, leaving 16 bases between the germline ends. CDR1 is SGDLS, CDR2 YYNGEE, per germline. The CDR3 nucleotides are TGTGCCAGCAGCGAGGCAGACTCACCATTCTACGAGCAGTACTTC. Translating it yields CASSEADSPFYEQYF.

V and J are TRBV7-8 and TRBJ2-2; D gene ambiguous. CDR1 and CDR2 from the germline V gene are SGHVS and FQNEAQ. The V end was cut by 5 bases, the J end by 8 bases, with 6 bases between. The CDR3 contains 11 residues. CDR3 nucleotides: TGTGCCAGCAGCCCTTTAGGGGAGCTGTTTTTT. This sequence encodes CASSPLGELFF.

V usage is TRBV28 and J usage is TRBJ2-3; D unresolved. The CDR3 spans 12 residues. The germline gives CDR1 MDHEN, CDR2 SYDVKM. V was cut by 1 base and J by 5 bases, with 4 bases left in between. The CDR3 sequence: CASSLLIDTQYF. DNA for the CDR3: TGTGCCAGCAGTTTATTGATAGATACGCAGTATTTT. Based on the CDR3 plus reference TRBV28 and TRBJ2-3, the full variable domain is DVKVTQSSRYLVKRTGEKVFLECVQDMDHENMFWYRQDPGLGLRLIYFSYDVKMKEKGDIPEGYSVSREKKERFSLILESASTNQTSMYLCASSLLIDTQYFGPGTRLTVL.

This clonotype showed up many times. The rearrangement joins TRBV20-1 to TRBJ2-1, with D hard to call. Trimming took off 3 bases at V and 3 bases at J, with 15 bases between the two ends. Germline assignment: CDR1 DFQATT and CDR2 SNEGSKA (reference sequence). The CDR3 sequence is 15 residues long. The CDR3: CSARDVGSNYNEQFF. In DNA form, the CDR3 reads TGCAGTGCTAGGGACGTCGGATCCAACTACAATGAGCAGTTCTTC.

A word on this clonotype: A much larger clone lies one base from this, so it may be a read error. This chain uses TRBV12-3 or TRBV12-4 with TRBJ1-1; maybe TRBD1 (6 bases). Trimming shortened V by 6 bases and J by 3 bases, and 20 bases separated the two germline ends. The CDR3 length is 16 residues. CDR3 in amino acids: CASRTYRAFRDTEAFF. The CDR3 DNA reads TGTGCCAGCAGGACATACAGGGCATTTAGGGACACTGAAGCTTTCTTT.

In this sample, this clonotype turned up many times. This chain links TRBV29-1 with TRBJ2-1; perhaps TRBD2 as D (7 bases). The germline V gene encodes CDR1 SQVTM and CDR2 ANQGSEA. Trimming took off 4 bases at V and 9 bases at J, with 16 bases between the two ends. The CDR3 runs 13 residues. The CDR3 is CSVVVLGGAEQFF. The CDR3 nucleotides are TGCAGCGTTGTAGTGCTGGGGGGGGCTGAGCAGTTCTTC.

Notes on this clonotype: The junction differs from germline at one of its ends, possibly a read error. V and J are TRBV3-1 and TRBJ2-5, with D perhaps matching TRBD2 (6 bases). Germline V gives CDR1 LGHDT, CDR2 YNNKEL (reference sequence). CDR3 size: 18 residues. The CDR3 region is CTSSQEDAAGPGFKTQYF. CDR3 nucleotides: TGTACCAGCAGCCAAGAGGATGCAGCGGGCCCCGGCTTTAAGACCCAGTACTTC.

This clonotype was observed many times. The rearrangement uses TRBV6-5 and TRBJ2-2; TRBD2 agrees at 10 bases. The CDR3 length is 16 residues. Germline assignment: CDR1 MNHEY and CDR2 SVGAGI. Trimming took 2 bases from V and 1 from J; bases not matched to a gene: 1. CDR3 region: CASSYRTSGNTGELFF. The CDR3 DNA follows: TGTGCCAGCAGTTACCGGACTAGCGGGAACACCGGGGAGCTGTTTTTT.

V and J are TRBV20-1 and TRBJ1-2, with 8 bases matching TRBD1. Germline V gives CDR1 DFQATT, CDR2 SNEGSKA (reference sequence). J lost 7 bases, V lost 6 bases, and 10 bases had no gene match. This CDR3 comprises 13 residues. CDR3 loop: CSAAPTGAPGYTF. Written as DNA, the CDR3 is TGCAGTGCCGCACCGACAGGGGCGCCTGGCTACACCTTC.

This clonotype was recorded a few times. This chain links TRBV4-2 with TRBJ1-1; D unclear. The CDR3 extends over 14 amino acids. V lost 4 bases and J 1 base, leaving 10 bases between the germline ends. Germline V gives CDR1 LGHNA, CDR2 YNFKEQ. CDR3 in amino acids: CASSPAGQNTEAFF. CDR3 sequence (DNA): TGTGCCAGCAGCCCCGCCGGGCAGAACACTGAAGCTTTCTTT.

By sample fraction, this clonotype is medium-sized. The chain recombines TRBV20-1 with TRBJ1-6; TRBD1 matches 8 bases. V dropped 3 bases and J dropped 7; count of bases not matched to a gene: 5. CDR3 length: 14 residues. In germline, CDR1 is DFQATT, CDR2 SNEGSKA (reference sequence). CDR3 nucleotide sequence: TGCAGTGCTAGGACAGGGGCGGAGAATTCACCCCTCCACTTT. Translating gives CSARTGAENSPLHF.

The chain employs TRBV7-2 and TRBJ2-1, with D unclear. V was shortened by 5 bases and J by 2 bases, with 19 bases between the two germline ends. Per the germline V gene, CDR1 is SGHTA and CDR2 is FQGNSA. This CDR3 contains 17 residues. The CDR3 spells CASSRRFVVNTYNEQFF. The CDR3 DNA follows: TGTGCCAGCAGCCGCCGCTTCGTGGTAAATACCTACAATGAGCAGTTCTTC.

The CDR3 nucleotides read TGCGCCAGCAGCTTACTCCGGGACAGTAAAGAGACCCAGTACTTC. Amino acids: CASSLLRDSKETQYF. This chain connects TRBV5-1 to TRBJ2-5, with 7 positions matching TRBD1. V shed 2 bases and J 3 bases; nucleotides not matched to a gene: 7. The CDR3 loop spans 15 amino acids. Germline CDR1 reads SGHRS; CDR2 reads YFSETQ.

In its sample, this clonotype was seen a few times. V and J are TRBV7-9 and TRBJ1-1; TRBD1 is a possible D gene (6 bases). V lost 5 bases to trimming and J lost 7 bases, with 20 bases between them. Germline V lookup: CDR1 SEHNR, CDR2 FQNEAQ (reference sequence). The CDR3 covers 15 residues. CDR3 sequence (DNA): TGTGCCAGCAGCCCCCTGGGGGACACCCGATTTGAAGCTTTCTTT. Amino acid sequence: CASSPLGDTRFEAFF.

This clonotype was observed many times. The rearrangement joins TRBV10-2 to TRBJ1-3, with 7 bases lining up with TRBD1. Germline CDR1 and CDR2: WSHSY and SAAADI. J was trimmed by 4 bases and V by 6 bases; bases with no gene match: 6. This CDR3 has 14 residues. The CDR3 nucleotides read TGCGCCAGCAGAGACAGGGTTAGGGGAAACACCATATATTTT. Translating it yields CASRDRVRGNTIYF.

This clonotype showed up just a few times. This chain joins TRBV20-1 and TRBJ2-7; possibly TRBD1 for D (6 bases). Trimming stripped 7 bases from V and 1 base from J, with 17 bases between. Germline values: CDR1 DFQATT, CDR2 SNEGSKA (reference sequence). CDR3 length equals 14 residues. The CDR3 DNA reads as TGCAGTGTCAGCAAAGGACAGCAGTCCTACGAGCAGTACTTC. It translates to CSVSKGQQSYEQYF.

There are many counts of this clonotype. The CDR3: CASSLMAGGGFHNSPLHF. CDR3 sequence (DNA): TGTGCCAGCAGCTTAATGGCAGGGGGCGGGTTCCATAATTCACCCCTCCACTTT. The V call is TRBV7-8, the J call TRBJ1-6; 8 positions match TRBD1. This CDR3 is built from 18 residues. J gave up 5 bases and V 2 bases, and 11 bases lay outside the gene matches. Looked up from germline, CDR1 is SGHVS and CDR2 is FQNEAQ.

This clonotype was detected ten times or more. This chain uses TRBV6-2 or TRBV6-3 with TRBJ2-4, with 9 bases matching TRBD2. The CDR3 is 18 amino acids. The junction had 13 bases not matched to a gene; V was cut back by 5 bases and J by 2 bases. Per the germline V gene, CDR1 is MNHEY and CDR2 is SVGEGT. CDR3 in DNA: TGTGCCAGCAGTCCCAGGGAGTCGACTAGCGGATCCAAAAACATTCAGTACTTC. It translates to CASSPRESTSGSKNIQYF.

This clonotype was observed a few times. The gene calls are TRBV5-4 and TRBJ2-5, with 7 bases identical to TRBD1. CDR1 and CDR2 (germline): SGHNT, YYREEE (reference sequence). The CDR3 spans 15 residues. V lost 4 bases, J lost 6 bases, and 12 bases stayed unmatched. In DNA, the CDR3 is TGTGCCAGCAGCGGACAACAGGGGAGCTTTAAGACCCAGTACTTC. Translated: CASSGQQGSFKTQYF.

The genes are TRBV18 and TRBJ1-5, with D hard to call. This CDR3 is built from 12 residues. V lost 6 bases, J lost 9 bases, and 12 bases lay in between. The germline V gene encodes CDR1 KGHSH and CDR2 LQKENI. The CDR3 reads CASSSGSPPQHF. DNA of the CDR3: TGTGCCAGCTCTAGTGGAAGCCCGCCCCAGCATTTT. Based on the CDR3 plus reference TRBV18 and TRBJ1-5, the full variable domain is NAGVMQNPRHLVRRRGQEARLRCSPMKGHSHVYWYRQLPEEGLKFMVYLQKENIIDESGMPKERFSAEFPKEGPSILRIQQVVRGDSAAYFCASSSGSPPQHFGDGTRLSIL.

This clonotype turned up a few times. The CDR3 DNA is TGCGCCAGCAGTCAGATACAGGGATATTCACCCCTCCACTTT. Its translation is CASSQIQGYSPLHF. V usage is TRBV4-1 and J usage is TRBJ1-6; perhaps TRBD1 as D (6 bases). The CDR3 contains 14 residues. V was cut by 6 bases and J by 8 bases, with 14 bases left in between. Looked up from germline, CDR1 is MGHRA and CDR2 is YSYEKL.

V usage is TRBV5-4 and J usage is TRBJ2-6; the D gene could be TRBD1 or TRBD2 (6 bases each). This CDR3 is built from 18 residues. Per germline, CDR1 SGHNT and CDR2 YYREEE (reference sequence). The V and J ends lost 4 bases and 0 bases respectively, with 17 bases between them. The CDR3 DNA reads TGTGCCAGCAGCCCGGGGGCCGGTCGAGGCTCTGGGGCCAACGTCCTGACTTTC. As protein: CASSPGAGRGSGANVLTF.

This clonotype was seen a handful of times. This chain links TRBV5-1 with TRBJ1-4; D call uncertain. This CDR3 comprises 13 residues. Between the trimmed V and J ends, which lost 2 bases and 8 bases, there was a span of 10 bases. The germline CDR1 and CDR2 sequences are SGHRS and YFSETQ. CDR3 in DNA: TGCGCCAGCAGCTTCGGACCCGGCGAAAAACTGTTTTTT. This encodes CASSFGPGEKLFF.

Many counts were recorded for this clonotype. The chain is built from TRBV2 and TRBJ1-1; 7 bases align to TRBD1. Losses at the gene ends were 6 bases for V and 1 base for J; bases not matched to a gene: 5. The CDR3 consists of 14 residues. From germline, CDR1 is SNHLY and CDR2 FYNNEI. The CDR3: CASRSRTGNTEAFF. CDR3 nucleotides: TGTGCCAGCAGATCTAGGACAGGGAACACTGAAGCTTTCTTT.

A single count supports this clonotype. This CDR3 is CASRKRGAASTEAFF. CDR3 nucleotide sequence: TGTGCCAGCCGTAAAAGGGGTGCAGCTAGCACTGAAGCTTTCTTT. V gene TRBV12-3 or TRBV12-4 combines with J gene TRBJ1-1; possible D gene TRBD1, 5 bases. The V end lost 8 bases, the J end lost 4 bases, and 20 bases lay between the germline ends. The CDR3 sequence is 15 residues long.

The genes are TRBV6-2 or TRBV6-3 and TRBJ1-1; no firm D call. V lost 8 bases, J lost 2 bases, and 21 bases lay in between. The CDR3 extends over 16 amino acids. Looked up from germline, CDR1 is MNHEY and CDR2 is SVGEGT. The chain's CDR3 is CASRDPLKPPNTEAFF. The CDR3 region has the DNA TGTGCCAGCCGAGACCCGTTGAAACCCCCAAACACTGAAGCTTTCTTT.

At least ten counts were recorded for this clonotype. Its ends do not fully match the called genes, so a read error is possible. The chain recombines TRBV2 with TRBJ2-7; 11 bases fit TRBD1. CDR1 is SNHLY and CDR2 is FYNNEI in the germline V gene. The CDR3 runs 15 residues. The CDR3 sequence: CASGGGTGGTYEQYF. CDR3 DNA sequence: TGTGCCAGCGGAGGAGGGACAGGGGGTACCTACGAACAGTACTTC.

V usage is TRBV4-1 and J usage is TRBJ1-6; D call uncertain. Trimming cost V 0 bases and J 5 bases, with 20 bases left between them. The CDR3 has 19 amino acids. CDR1 is MGHRA and CDR2 is YSYEKL in the germline V gene. The CDR3 spells CASSQDAIDTAMDNSPLHF. CDR3 nucleotides: TGCGCCAGCAGCCAAGACGCAATCGACACTGCCATGGATAATTCACCCCTCCACTTT.

This clonotype has only a few counts. The chain recombines TRBV9 with TRBJ2-1; D is perhaps TRBD2 (5 bases). V lost 0 bases and J lost 10, with 8 bases in between. Germline CDR1 SGDLS, CDR2 YYNGEE. This CDR3 has 12 amino acids. The chain's CDR3 is CASSVGRGEQFF. In DNA, the CDR3 is TGTGCCAGCAGCGTAGGGCGCGGGGAGCAGTTCTTC.